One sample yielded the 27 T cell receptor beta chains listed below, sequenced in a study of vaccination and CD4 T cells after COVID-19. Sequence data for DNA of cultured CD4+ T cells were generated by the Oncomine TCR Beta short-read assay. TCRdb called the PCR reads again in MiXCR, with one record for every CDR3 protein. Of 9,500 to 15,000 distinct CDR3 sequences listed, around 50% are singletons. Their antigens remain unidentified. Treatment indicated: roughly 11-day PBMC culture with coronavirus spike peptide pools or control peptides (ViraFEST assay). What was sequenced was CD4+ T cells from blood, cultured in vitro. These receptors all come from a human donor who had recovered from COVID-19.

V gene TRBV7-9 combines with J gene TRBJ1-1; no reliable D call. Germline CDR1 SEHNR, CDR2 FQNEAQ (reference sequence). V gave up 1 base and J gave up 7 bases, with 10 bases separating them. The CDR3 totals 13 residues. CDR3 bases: TGTGCCAGCAGCTTAGTTGTCGGCCGTGAAGCTTTCTTT. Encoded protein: CASSLVVGREAFF.

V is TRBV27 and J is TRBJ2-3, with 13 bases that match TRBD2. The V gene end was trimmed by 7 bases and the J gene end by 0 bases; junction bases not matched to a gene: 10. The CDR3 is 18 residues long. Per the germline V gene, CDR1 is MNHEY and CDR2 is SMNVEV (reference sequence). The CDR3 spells CASTPGTSGKGSTDTQYF. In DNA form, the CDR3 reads TGTGCCAGCACTCCCGGGACTAGCGGGAAAGGAAGCACAGATACGCAGTATTTT.

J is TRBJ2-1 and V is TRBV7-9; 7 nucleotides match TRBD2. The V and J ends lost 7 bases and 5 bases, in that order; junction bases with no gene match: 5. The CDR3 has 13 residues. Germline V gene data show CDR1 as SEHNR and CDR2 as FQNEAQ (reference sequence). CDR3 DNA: TGTGCCAGCAACCGGGGGACTAACAATGAGCAGTTCTTC. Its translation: CASNRGTNNEQFF.

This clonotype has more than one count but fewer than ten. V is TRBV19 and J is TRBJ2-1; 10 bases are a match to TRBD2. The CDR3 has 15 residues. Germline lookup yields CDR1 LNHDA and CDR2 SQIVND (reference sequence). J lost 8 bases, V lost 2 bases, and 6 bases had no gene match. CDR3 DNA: TGTGCCAGTAGTATATTAACTAGCGGGAAGGATGAGCAGTTCTTC. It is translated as CASSILTSGKDEQFF.

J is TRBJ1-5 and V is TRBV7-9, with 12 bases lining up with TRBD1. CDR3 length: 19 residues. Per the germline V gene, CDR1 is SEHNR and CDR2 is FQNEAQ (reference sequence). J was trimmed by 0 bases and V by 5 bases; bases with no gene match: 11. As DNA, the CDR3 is TGTGCCAGCAGCCTCCGGGACAGGGGGCTAACTCATAGCAATCAGCCCCAGCATTTT. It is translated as CASSLRDRGLTHSNQPQHF.

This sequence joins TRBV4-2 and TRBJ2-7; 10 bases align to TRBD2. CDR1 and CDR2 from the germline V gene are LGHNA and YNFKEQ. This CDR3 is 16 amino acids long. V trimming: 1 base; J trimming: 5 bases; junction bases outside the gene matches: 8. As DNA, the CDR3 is TGTGCCAGCAGCCAAGCGTCTAGCGGGAGTTCCCACGAGCAGTACTTC. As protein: CASSQASSGSSHEQYF.

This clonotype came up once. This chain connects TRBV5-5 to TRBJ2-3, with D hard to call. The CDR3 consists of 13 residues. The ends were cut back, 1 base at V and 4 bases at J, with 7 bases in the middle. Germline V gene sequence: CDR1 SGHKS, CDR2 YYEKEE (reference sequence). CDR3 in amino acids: CASSLQGPDTQYF. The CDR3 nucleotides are TGTGCCAGCAGCTTGCAAGGGCCAGATACGCAGTATTTT.

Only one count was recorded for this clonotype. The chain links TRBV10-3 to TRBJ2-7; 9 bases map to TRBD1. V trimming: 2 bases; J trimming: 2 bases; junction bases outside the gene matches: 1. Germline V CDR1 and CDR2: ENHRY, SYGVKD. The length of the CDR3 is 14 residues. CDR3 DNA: TGTGCCATCAGTGAGACAGGGGGCGCCTACGAGCAGTACTTC. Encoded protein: CAISETGGAYEQYF.

The CDR3 is CASSQDSGQRGYEQYF. DNA of the CDR3: TGTGCCAGCAGCCAAGATTCGGGGCAGCGAGGCTACGAGCAGTACTTC. The V call is TRBV14, the J call TRBJ2-7; D is possibly TRBD1 or TRBD2 (5 bases each). The CDR3 is 16 residues long. Germline CDR1 reads SGHDN; CDR2 reads FVKESK. Deletions cut 0 bases from V and 3 bases from J, with 15 bases between.

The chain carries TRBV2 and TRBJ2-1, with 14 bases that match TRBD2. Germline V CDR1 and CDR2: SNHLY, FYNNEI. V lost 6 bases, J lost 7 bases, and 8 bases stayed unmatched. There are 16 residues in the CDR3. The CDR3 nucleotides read TGTGCCAGCAGACTGAGACTAGCGGGAGGGAGGAATGAGCAGTTCTTC. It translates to CASRLRLAGGRNEQFF. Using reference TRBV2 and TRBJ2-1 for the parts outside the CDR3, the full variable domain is EPEVTQTPSHQVTQMGQEVILRCVPISNHLYFYWYRQILGQKVEFLVSFYNNEISEKSEIFDDQFSVERPDGSNFTLKIRSTKLEDSAMYFCASRLRLAGGRNEQFFGPGTRLTVL.

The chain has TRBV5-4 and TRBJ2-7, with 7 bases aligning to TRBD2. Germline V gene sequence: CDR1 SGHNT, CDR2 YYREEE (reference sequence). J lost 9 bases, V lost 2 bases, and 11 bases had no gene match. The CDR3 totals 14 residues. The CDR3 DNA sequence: TGTGCCAGCAGCTTAGCAGGGCCGGCGGGGGTGCAGTACTTC. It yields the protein CASSLAGPAGVQYF.

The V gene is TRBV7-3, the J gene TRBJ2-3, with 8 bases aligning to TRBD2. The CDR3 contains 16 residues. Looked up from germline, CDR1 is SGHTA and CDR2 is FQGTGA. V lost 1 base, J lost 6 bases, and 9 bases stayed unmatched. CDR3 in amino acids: CASSLNSGSLGDTQYF. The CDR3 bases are TGTGCCAGCAGCTTAAACAGCGGGAGCCTAGGGGATACGCAGTATTTT.

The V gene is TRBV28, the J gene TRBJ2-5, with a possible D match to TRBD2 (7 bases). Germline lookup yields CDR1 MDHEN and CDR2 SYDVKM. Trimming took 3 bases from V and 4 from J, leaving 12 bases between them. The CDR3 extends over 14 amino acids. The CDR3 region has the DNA TGTGCCAGCAGTTTTGGGGGGGCAGGAGAGACCCAGTACTTC. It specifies CASSFGGAGETQYF. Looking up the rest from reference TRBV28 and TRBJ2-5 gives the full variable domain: DVKVTQSSRYLVKRTGEKVFLECVQDMDHENMFWYRQDPGLGLRLIYFSYDVKMKEKGDIPEGYSVSREKKERFSLILESASTNQTSMYLCASSFGGAGETQYFGPGTRLLVL.

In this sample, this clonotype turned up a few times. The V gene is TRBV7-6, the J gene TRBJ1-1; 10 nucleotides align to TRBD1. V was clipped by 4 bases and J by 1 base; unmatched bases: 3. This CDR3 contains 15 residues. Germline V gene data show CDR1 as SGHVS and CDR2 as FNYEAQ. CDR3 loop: CASSSRQGANTEAFF. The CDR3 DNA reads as TGTGCCAGCAGCTCTCGACAGGGGGCGAACACTGAAGCTTTCTTT.

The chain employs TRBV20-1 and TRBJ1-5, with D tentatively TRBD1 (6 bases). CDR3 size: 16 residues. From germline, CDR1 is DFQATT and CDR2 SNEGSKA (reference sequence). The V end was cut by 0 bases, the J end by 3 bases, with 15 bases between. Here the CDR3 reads CSARDGGQTINQPQHF. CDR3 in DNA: TGCAGTGCTAGAGATGGGGGACAAACTATCAATCAGCCCCAGCATTTT.

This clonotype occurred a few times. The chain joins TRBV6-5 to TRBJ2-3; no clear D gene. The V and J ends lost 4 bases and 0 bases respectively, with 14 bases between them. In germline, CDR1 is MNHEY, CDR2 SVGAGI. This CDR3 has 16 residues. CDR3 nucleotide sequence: TGTGCCAGCAGTTCGCGGAGACACCTTAGCACAGATACGCAGTATTTT. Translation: CASSSRRHLSTDTQYF.

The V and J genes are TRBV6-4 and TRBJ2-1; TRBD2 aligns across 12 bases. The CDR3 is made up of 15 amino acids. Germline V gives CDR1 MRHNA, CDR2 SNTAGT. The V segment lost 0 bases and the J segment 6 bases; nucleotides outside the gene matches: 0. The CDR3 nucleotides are TGTGCCAGCAGTGACTCGACTAGCGGGAGCAATGAGCAGTTCTTC. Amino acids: CASSDSTSGSNEQFF.

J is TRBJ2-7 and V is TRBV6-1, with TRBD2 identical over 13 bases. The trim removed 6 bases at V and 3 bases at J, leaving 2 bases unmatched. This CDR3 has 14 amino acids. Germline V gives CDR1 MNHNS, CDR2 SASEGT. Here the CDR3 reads CASRGLAGYYEQYF. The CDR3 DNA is TGTGCCAGCAGGGGACTAGCGGGGTACTACGAGCAGTACTTC.

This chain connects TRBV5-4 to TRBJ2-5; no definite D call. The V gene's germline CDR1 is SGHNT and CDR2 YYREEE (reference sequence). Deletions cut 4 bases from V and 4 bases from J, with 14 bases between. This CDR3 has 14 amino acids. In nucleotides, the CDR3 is TGTGCCAGCAGCCCTCGAATTGGAACAGAGACCCAGTACTTC. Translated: CASSPRIGTETQYF. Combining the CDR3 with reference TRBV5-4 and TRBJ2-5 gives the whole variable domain ETGVTQSPTHLIKTRGQQVTLRCSSQSGHNTVSWYQQALGQGPQFIFQYYREEENGRGNFPPRFSGLQFPNYSSELNVNALELDDSALYLCASSPRIGTETQYFGPGTRLLVL.

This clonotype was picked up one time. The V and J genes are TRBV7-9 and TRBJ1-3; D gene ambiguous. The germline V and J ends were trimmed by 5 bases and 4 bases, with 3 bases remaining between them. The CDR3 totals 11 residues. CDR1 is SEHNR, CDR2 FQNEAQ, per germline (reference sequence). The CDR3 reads CASSEGNTIYF. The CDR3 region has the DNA TGTGCCAGCAGCGAAGGAAACACCATATATTTT. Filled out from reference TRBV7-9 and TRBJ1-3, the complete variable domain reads DTGVSQNPRHKITKRGQNVTFRCDPISEHNRLYWYRQTLGQGPEFLTYFQNEAQLEKSRLLSDRFSAERPKGSFSTLEIQRTEQGDSAMYLCASSEGNTIYFGEGSWLTVV.

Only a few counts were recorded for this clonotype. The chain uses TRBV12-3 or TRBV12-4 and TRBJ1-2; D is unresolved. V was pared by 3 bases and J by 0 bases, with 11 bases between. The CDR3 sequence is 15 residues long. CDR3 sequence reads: CASSFGRRANYGYTF. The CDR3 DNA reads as TGTGCCAGCAGTTTTGGTAGGAGAGCTAACTATGGCTACACCTTC.

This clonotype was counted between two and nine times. This CDR3 reads CAWSVSSNSPLHF. Written as DNA, the CDR3 is TGTGCCTGGAGTGTGAGCAGTAATTCACCCCTCCACTTT. The genes are TRBV30 and TRBJ1-6, with D uncertain. The V end was cut by 0 bases, the J end by 6 bases, with 6 bases between. The CDR3 loop spans 13 amino acids. Germline values: CDR1 GTSNPN, CDR2 SVGIG (reference sequence).

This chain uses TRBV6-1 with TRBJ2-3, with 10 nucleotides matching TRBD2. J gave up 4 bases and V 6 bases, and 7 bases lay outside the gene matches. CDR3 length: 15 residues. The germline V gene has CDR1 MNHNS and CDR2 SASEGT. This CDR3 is CASRFQREGPDTQYF. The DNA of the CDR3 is TGTGCCAGCAGATTCCAGCGGGAGGGCCCAGATACGCAGTATTTT.

This chain's CDR3 is CASSRGQGMNTEAFF. CDR3 coding DNA: TGTGCCAGCAGCCGAGGACAGGGGATGAACACTGAAGCTTTCTTT. The chain carries TRBV11-3 and TRBJ1-1; 9 bases are a match to TRBD1. The CDR3 extends over 15 amino acids. V trimming: 5 bases; J trimming: 0 bases; junction bases outside the gene matches: 4. Germline values: CDR1 SGHNT, CDR2 YENEEA.

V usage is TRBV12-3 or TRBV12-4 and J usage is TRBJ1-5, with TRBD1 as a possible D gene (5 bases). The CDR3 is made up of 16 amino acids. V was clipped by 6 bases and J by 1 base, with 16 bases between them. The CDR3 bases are TGTGCCAGCAGCCCTGGGGCCCGGTTAAGCAATCAGCCCCAGCATTTT. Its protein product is CASSPGARLSNQPQHF.

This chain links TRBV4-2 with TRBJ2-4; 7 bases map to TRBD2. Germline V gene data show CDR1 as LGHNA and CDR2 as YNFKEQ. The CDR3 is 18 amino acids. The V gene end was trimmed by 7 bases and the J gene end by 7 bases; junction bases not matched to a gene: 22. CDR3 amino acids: CASTQVWGGPRGRNIQYF. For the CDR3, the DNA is TGTGCCAGCACCCAGGTCTGGGGAGGGCCGAGAGGAAGGAACATTCAGTACTTC.

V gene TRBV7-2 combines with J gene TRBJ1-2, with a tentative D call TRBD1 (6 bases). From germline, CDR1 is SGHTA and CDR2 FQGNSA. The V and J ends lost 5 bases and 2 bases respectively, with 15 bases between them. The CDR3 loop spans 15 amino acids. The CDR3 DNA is TGTGCCAGCAGCAAAACGGATACAGGGAACTATGGCTACACCTTC. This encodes CASSKTDTGNYGYTF.